The 22 T cell receptor beta chains in this list originate from one sample, sequenced in a study of human T cells and chemical hapten exposure. TCRdb recomputed calls from the RACE reads with MiXCR, one row per CDR3 protein. Of tens of thousands of distinct CDR3 sequences listed, more than 8% are singletons. The time point was: pre-sensitization, week 0. Regarding treatment: therapeutic diphenylcyclopropenone sensitization with weekly scalp DPC. Here the sequenced sample was whole blood, taken in connection with sensitization to the hapten diphenylcyclopropenone (DPC). These receptors came from a man in his forties with alopecia areata. Some clones in this sample may be carry-over from other donors' samples.

The sample holds a few counts of this clonotype. The chain links TRBV18 to TRBJ1-2; D not certain. CDR3 length: 13 residues. Germline V gives CDR1 KGHSH, CDR2 LQKENI. Trimming pared 0 bases from V and 6 bases from J, leaving 8 bases between. The DNA of the CDR3 is TGTGCCAGCTCACCACCGACGGAGAATGGCTACACCTTC. The encoded protein is CASSPPTENGYTF.

This rearrangement joins TRBV5-4 to TRBJ2-7, with 12 bases aligning to TRBD2. The CDR3 loop spans 17 amino acids. Trimming removed 0 bases from V and 4 bases from J; junction bases left unmatched: 8. Germline V gene lookup returns CDR1 SGHNT and CDR2 YYREEE (reference sequence). This CDR3 reads CASSLGLAGELGYEQYF. The CDR3 nucleotides read TGTGCCAGCAGCTTGGGACTAGCGGGAGAATTGGGATACGAGCAGTACTTC.

The chain is built from TRBV12-3 or TRBV12-4 and TRBJ2-1; 16 positions match TRBD2. Trimming took 5 bases from V and 8 from J; bases not matched to a gene: 9. This CDR3 contains 17 residues. The CDR3 DNA reads TGTGCCAGCAGTACGGGACTAGCGGGAGGGCCGGGAGATGAGCAGTTCTTC. Its translation is CASSTGLAGGPGDEQFF.

Ten or more counts support this clonotype. The chain links TRBV9 to TRBJ2-7; TRBD1 agrees at 11 bases. From germline, CDR1 is SGDLS and CDR2 YYNGEE. The CDR3 is 15 residues long. J lost 2 bases, V lost 4 bases, and 5 bases had no gene match. Here the CDR3 reads CASSQGQGVPYEQYF. The DNA of the CDR3 is TGTGCCAGCAGCCAGGGACAGGGGGTGCCCTACGAGCAGTACTTC.

This chain joins TRBV7-9 and TRBJ2-1; TRBD1 might be the D (6 bases). The ends were cut back, 7 bases at V and 4 bases at J, with 17 bases in the middle. The CDR3 loop spans 15 amino acids. Germline CDR1 is SEHNR and CDR2 is FQNEAQ (reference sequence). In DNA form, the CDR3 reads TGTGCCAGCAAATCAGGGGATTCGTCTTACAATGAGCAGTTCTTC. Encoded protein: CASKSGDSSYNEQFF.

This clonotype came up a few times. This chain links TRBV5-5 with TRBJ1-1; unclear D gene. The V end was cut by 4 bases, the J end by 2 bases, with 9 bases between. Germline V CDR1 and CDR2: SGHKS, YYEKEE (reference sequence). The CDR3 is made up of 13 amino acids. The CDR3 sequence: CASSLATNTEAFF. Written as DNA, the CDR3 is TGTGCCAGCAGCCTTGCGACTAACACTGAAGCTTTCTTT.

This clonotype showed up many times. This rearrangement joins TRBV27 to TRBJ2-3; 8 bases are shared with TRBD2. CDR1 MNHEY and CDR2 SMNVEV come from the germline V gene (reference sequence). This CDR3 region has 16 residues. The V gene end was trimmed by 5 bases and the J gene end by 6 bases; junction bases not matched to a gene: 13. The CDR3 DNA is TGTGCCAGCAGTCCATCGATGAGCGGGAGTGGGGATACGCAGTATTTT. Its translation is CASSPSMSGSGDTQYF.

The V call is TRBV6-5, the J call TRBJ2-5; TRBD2 aligns across 10 bases. The CDR3 length is 14 residues. Germline assignment: CDR1 MNHEY and CDR2 SVGAGI. The J segment lost 5 bases and the V segment lost 6 bases, leaving 6 bases of the junction unmatched. CDR3 nucleotides: TGTGCCAGCAGACCATTAGCGGGAGGCGAGACCCAGTACTTC. Translating it yields CASRPLAGGETQYF.

This chain links TRBV27 with TRBJ1-6, with D possibly TRBD1 on 5 matching bases. Germline CDR1 reads MNHEY; CDR2 reads SMNVEV (reference sequence). CDR3 length equals 14 residues. V was shortened by 6 bases and J by 5 bases, with 11 bases between the two germline ends. The CDR3 loop reads CASSGGLDNSPLHF. The CDR3 nucleotides read TGTGCCAGCAGCGGGGGTTTGGATAATTCACCCCTCCACTTT.

This clonotype was recorded a few times. This sequence joins TRBV18 and TRBJ2-2, with TRBD2 matching 7 bases. The germline V gene encodes CDR1 KGHSH and CDR2 LQKENI. This CDR3 spans 15 amino acids. The trim removed 4 bases at V and 6 bases at J, leaving 8 bases unmatched. The CDR3 region is CASSQSGTFSGELFF. The CDR3 bases are TGTGCCAGCTCACAAAGCGGGACTTTCTCCGGGGAGCTGTTTTTT.

The CDR3 spells CASSLGDRGLKETQYF. The CDR3 region has the DNA TGTGCCAGCAGCTTAGGAGACAGGGGACTAAAAGAGACCCAGTACTTC. The J gene is TRBJ2-5, the V gene TRBV7-9; D possibly corresponds to TRBD1 (8 bases). The CDR3 length is 16 residues. Trimming shortened V by 1 base and J by 3 bases, and 15 bases separated the two germline ends. CDR1 is SEHNR, CDR2 FQNEAQ, per germline (reference sequence).

The chain uses TRBV27 and TRBJ1-6; D gene unclear. Germline CDR1 reads MNHEY; CDR2 reads SMNVEV (reference sequence). The CDR3 is 17 residues long. Trimming stripped 9 bases from V and 7 bases from J, with 25 bases between. The CDR3 loop reads CARSGSDKFGPNSPLHF. The CDR3 bases are TGTGCCAGGAGTGGATCCGACAAGTTTGGCCCGAATTCACCCCTCCACTTT.

This clonotype occurred a few times. V and J are TRBV9 and TRBJ2-5; 12 bases match TRBD2. This CDR3 region has 15 residues. Germline V CDR1 and CDR2: SGDLS, YYNGEE. V trimming: 0 bases; J trimming: 4 bases; junction bases outside the gene matches: 1. The CDR3 DNA sequence: TGTGCCAGCAGCGTAGGGACTAGCGGGATAGAGACCCAGTACTTC. This translates into CASSVGTSGIETQYF.

This clonotype was seen a few times. V gene TRBV27 combines with J gene TRBJ2-7; 7 bases fit TRBD1. Germline V gene lookup returns CDR1 MNHEY and CDR2 SMNVEV (reference sequence). Trimming at V came to 3 bases and at J to 3 bases, leaving 2 bases not matched to a gene. The CDR3 extends over 13 amino acids. The CDR3 spells CASSFNRGYEQYF. The CDR3 nucleotides read TGTGCCAGCAGTTTTAACAGGGGCTACGAGCAGTACTTC.

This clonotype was seen many times. The rearrangement links TRBV4-3 to TRBJ2-7; a possible D gene is TRBD1 (5 bases). Germline-derived CDR1 and CDR2 are LGHNA and YSLEER. This CDR3 has 13 amino acids. V lost 4 bases and J 3 bases, leaving 10 bases between the germline ends. The CDR3 spells CASSPAQGYEQYF. CDR3 DNA: TGCGCCAGCAGCCCAGCTCAGGGCTACGAGCAGTACTTC.

This clonotype was recorded a few times. The genes are TRBV2 and TRBJ1-1; D remains ambiguous. The germline CDR1 and CDR2 sequences are SNHLY and FYNNEI. The CDR3 is 15 residues long. V was cut by 2 bases and J by 7 bases, with 17 bases left in between. CDR3 in DNA: TGTGCCAGCAGTGAAATGCGCCGGCAGGCGCTTGAAGCTTTCTTT. The encoded protein is CASSEMRRQALEAFF.

The sample holds a few counts of this clonotype. CDR3 sequence: CSVEEWTSEETQYF. In DNA, the CDR3 is TGCAGCGTTGAGGAGTGGACCTCTGAAGAGACCCAGTACTTC. V usage is TRBV29-1 and J usage is TRBJ2-5; D gene ambiguous. Germline CDR1 SQVTM, CDR2 ANQGSEA. This CDR3 has 14 amino acids. The V gene lost 3 bases and the J gene lost 3 bases, with 14 bases spanning the gap.

This clonotype was detected only a few times. The chain joins TRBV10-3 to TRBJ1-2; 9 nucleotides line up with TRBD1. Germline CDR1 and CDR2: ENHRY and SYGVKD. There are 16 residues in the CDR3. Germline trimming cut 3 bases from V and 6 bases from J; bases unmatched to any gene: 11. CDR3 loop: CAISDRGDRDWNGYTF. Here the CDR3 DNA reads TGTGCCATCAGTGATCGGGGGGACAGGGATTGGAATGGCTACACCTTC.

This clonotype was counted ten times or more. The CDR3 reads CASSQEDRGHFQETQYF. CDR3 sequence (DNA): TGTGCCAGCAGCCAAGAAGACCGTGGACATTTCCAAGAGACCCAGTACTTC. The chain links TRBV4-2 to TRBJ2-5, with D possibly being TRBD1 (5 bases). The CDR3 consists of 17 residues. Looked up from germline, CDR1 is LGHNA and CDR2 is YNFKEQ. Deletions cut 0 bases from V and 1 base from J, with 15 bases between.

The chain joins TRBV9 to TRBJ2-1; no clear D gene. V shed 3 bases and J shed 3 bases, with 4 bases lying between them. Germline V lookup: CDR1 SGDLS, CDR2 YYNGEE. The length of the CDR3 is 12 residues. In DNA, the CDR3 is TGTGCCAGCAGCGGGAACTACAATGAGCAGTTCTTC. It translates to CASSGNYNEQFF. Based on the CDR3 plus reference TRBV9 and TRBJ2-1, the full variable domain is DSGVTQTPKHLITATGQRVTLRCSPRSGDLSVYWYQQSLDQGLQFLIQYYNGEERAKGNILERFSAQQFPDLHSELNLSSLELGDSALYFCASSGNYNEQFFGPGTRLTVL.

This chain uses TRBV6-1 with TRBJ2-1; a possible D gene is TRBD2 (6 bases). The CDR3 totals 12 residues. Germline assignment: CDR1 MNHNS and CDR2 SASEGT. Trimming removed 6 bases at V and 7 bases at J, with 10 bases between. CDR3 residues: CASRRAGNEQFF. The CDR3 nucleotides are TGTGCCAGCAGGAGGGCGGGGAATGAGCAGTTCTTC.

In its sample, this clonotype was seen many times. The chain is built from TRBV12-3 or TRBV12-4 and TRBJ2-3, with D perhaps matching TRBD1 (5 bases). The CDR3 consists of 13 residues. Trimming took 5 bases from V and 4 from J, leaving 10 bases between them. The DNA of the CDR3 is TGTGCCAGCAGTCACCCACAGGCAGATACGCAGTATTTT. Translation gives CASSHPQADTQYF.